The T cell receptor beta chain described here comes from a study of shared clonotypes between healthy human individuals. For this clone: The antigen is unknown.

Those who donated were healthy HIV-negative adults, with no recent acute infections or vaccinations reported. This CDR3 spans 14 amino acids. V lost 4 bases and J 2 bases, leaving 12 bases between the germline ends. Per the germline V gene, CDR1 is LNHDA and CDR2 is SQIVND (reference sequence). Regarding the study as a whole: Several donors held 4.5% to 5% of naive CD4 clonotypes in common. Only a few donors were included, so the genetic and exposure-history diversity represented was limited.

Splitting of each subset's genomic DNA was done evenly across several immunoSEQ plates. Generated by immunoSEQ multiplex PCR, the TCRdb table keeps only in-frame clones and is missing some. This sample has about a million clones, with roughly 80% found just once. This receptor was taken from a man younger than 35 in good health. Some clones in this sample may be carry-over from other donors' samples. Sequenced material: memory CD4+ T cells from PBMCs. Subset reported: CD45RA-negative fraction. This chain joins TRBV19 and TRBJ2-7; no clear D gene. The CDR3 is CASSNRPTAYEQYF. The CDR3 nucleotides read TGTGCCAGTAGTAACCGGCCGACCGCCTACGAGCAGTACTTC.